In this sample, the clone carrying this T cell receptor (beta chain) turned up many times. Losses at the gene ends were 5 bases for V and 6 bases for J; bases not matched to a gene: 7. The CDR3 sequence is 14 residues long. Germline assignment: CDR1 LGHNT and CDR2 FRNRAP. The entry originates in a study of T cells after yellow fever vaccination. The study made its TCR cDNA through 5'RACE template switching. That step introduced a universal primer site along with UMIs. TCRdb ran MiXCR on the 5' RACE reads and lists one entry per CDR3 protein. This sample yields a few hundred thousand distinct CDR3 sequences, of which roughly 11% are seen a single time; around 20% belongs to the top ten.

The sequence was collected from a man aged 18-30 years who received the YFV17D yellow fever vaccine. This sequence joins TRBV12-5 and TRBJ2-7; 10 bases are shared with TRBD1. Sequenced here: PBMCs, sampled on the day of the first yellow fever vaccination. CDR3 DNA sequence: TGTGCTAGTGGTCCCGGGACAGGGGTAGTCGAGCAGTACTTC. As protein: CASGPGTGVVEQYF. Filled out from reference TRBV12-5 and TRBJ2-7, the complete variable domain reads DARVTQTPRHKVTEMGQEVTMRCQPILGHNTVFWYRQTMMQGLELLAYFRNRAPLDDSGMPKDRFSAEMPDATLATLKIQPSEPRDSAVYFCASGPGTGVVEQYFGPGTRLTVT.